The rows below give T cell receptor beta chains drawn from one sample of a study. TCRdb passed the 5' RACE reads through MiXCR, listing each CDR3 protein once. The sample yields 35,000 to 50,000 distinct CDR3 sequences, roughly 21% seen once. Sequenced material: Tregs sorted from blood. The origin of the receptors is a female donor with breast cancer. Each CDR3 is given with its conserved first and last residue.

TRBJ2-7 TRBV13 CASSGKGQGLNEQYF
TRBJ2-1 TRBV28 CASTPSGGRSYNEQFF
TRBJ2-7 TRBV5-1 CASSQGTGYEQYF
TRBJ1-2 TRBV12-3/TRBV12-4 CASSTTGTNNYGYTF
TRBJ2-3 TRBV10-3 CAISESDRFSTDTQYF
TRBJ2-6 TRBV6-5 CASSTIGQGVAVGANVLTF
TRBJ2-2 TRBV6-6 CASSPGVAGLTGELFF
TRBJ2-1 TRBV29-1 CSVEEIYNEQFF
TRBJ2-1 TRBV12-3/TRBV12-4 CASRTGTGVHNEQFF
TRBJ1-1 TRBV5-1 CASSLETAGGTEAFF
TRBJ2-3 TRBV6-1 CASSEGLAGSTDTQYF